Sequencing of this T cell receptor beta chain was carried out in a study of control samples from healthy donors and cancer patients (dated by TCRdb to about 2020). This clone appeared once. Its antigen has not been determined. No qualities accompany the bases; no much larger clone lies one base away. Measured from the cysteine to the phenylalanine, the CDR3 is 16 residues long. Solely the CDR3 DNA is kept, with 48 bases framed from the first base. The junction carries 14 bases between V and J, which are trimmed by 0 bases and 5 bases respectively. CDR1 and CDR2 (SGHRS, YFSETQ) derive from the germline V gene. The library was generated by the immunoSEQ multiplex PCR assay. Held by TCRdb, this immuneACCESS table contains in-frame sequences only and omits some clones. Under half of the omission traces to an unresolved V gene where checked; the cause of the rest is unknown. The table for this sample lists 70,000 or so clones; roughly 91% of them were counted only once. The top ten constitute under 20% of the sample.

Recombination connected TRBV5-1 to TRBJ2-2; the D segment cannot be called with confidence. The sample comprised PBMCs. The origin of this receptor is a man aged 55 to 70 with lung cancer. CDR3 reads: CASSLASGGVTGELFF. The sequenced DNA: TGCGCCAGCAGCTTGGCCTCTGGTGGGGTAACCGGGGAGCTGTTTTTT.